A single sample gave rise to the 27 T cell receptor beta chains below, sequenced in a study of blood T cell repertoires in COVID-19. Here immunoSEQ multiplex PCR was the method, and the copy in TCRdb shows in-frame clones only, minus some. The sample lists roughly 320,000 clones, 90% to 95% occurring once. The sequencing sample was made of PBMCs or T cells enriched from blood (not recorded which). Receptors were obtained from a woman aged 30 to 39 who had been exposed to COVID-19.

This clone was seen once. This chain links TRBV5-6 with TRBJ1-3, with D possibly being TRBD1 (5 bases). Germline loops: CDR1 SGHDT, CDR2 YYEEEE. The CDR3 contains 16 residues. V lost 0 bases and J 0 bases, leaving 10 bases between the germline ends. CDR3 protein: CASSLGAGRSGNTIYF. The CDR3 DNA follows: TGTGCCAGCAGCTTGGGGGCAGGGCGCTCTGGAAACACCATATATTTT.

This clone was observed a single time. This rearrangement joins TRBV21-1 to TRBJ2-1; the table gives TRBD2 as D, unverified against the DNA. TRBV21-1 is a documented pseudogene. This CDR3 is built from 16 residues. Written as DNA, the CDR3 is TGTGCCAGCACCCCGGGAGAGCGGGGGACCCAGGGTGAGCAGTTCTTC. Its translation: CASTPGERGTQGEQFF.

Only one count was recorded for this clone. The gene calls are TRBV9 and TRBJ1-3; maybe TRBD1 (5 bases). Germline assignment: CDR1 SGDLS and CDR2 YYNGEE. The CDR3 sequence is 16 residues long. V lost 3 bases, J lost 3 bases, and 16 bases lay in between. This chain's CDR3 is CASSAGTSSLGNTIYF. The CDR3 region has the DNA TGTGCCAGCAGCGCCGGGACTTCTTCACTTGGAAACACCATATATTTT.

The V and J genes are TRBV2 and TRBJ1-3; 8 bases are shared with TRBD1. The CDR3 sequence is 15 residues long. Germline-derived CDR1 and CDR2 are SNHLY and FYNNEI. J lost 4 bases, V lost 5 bases, and 7 bases had no gene match. The CDR3 here is CASSLGQGRGNTIYF. The CDR3 nucleotides are TGTGCCAGCAGTCTTGGACAGGGAAGAGGAAACACCATATATTTT.

The gene calls are TRBV3-1 (or the pseudogene TRBV3-2) and TRBJ2-3; the D gene is possibly TRBD2 (6 bases). Trimming took 0 bases from V and 0 from J, leaving 10 bases between them. Germline CDR1 reads LGHDT; CDR2 reads YNNKEL (reference sequence). The CDR3 is 16 residues long. The CDR3 sequence: CASSQDPGVSTDTQYF. In nucleotides, the CDR3 is TGTGCCAGCAGCCAAGATCCGGGAGTAAGCACAGATACGCAGTATTTT.

The chain is built from TRBV11-3 and TRBJ1-2; D is unresolved. This CDR3 spans 15 amino acids. V lost 0 bases and J 0 bases, leaving 8 bases between the germline ends. Per germline, CDR1 SGHNT and CDR2 YENEEA. This CDR3 is CASSLEYEANYGYTF. Written as DNA, the CDR3 is TGTGCCAGCAGCTTAGAGTATGAGGCTAACTATGGCTACACCTTC.

This chain uses TRBV4-3 with TRBJ2-7, with a weak D call TRBD2 (5 bases). The germline CDR1 and CDR2 sequences are LGHNA and YSLEER. V lost 0 bases, J lost 2 bases, and 11 bases lay in between. There are 15 residues in the CDR3. The CDR3 nucleotides are TGCGCCAGCAGCCAAGATCGGGGTCGGCCCTACGAGCAGTACTTC. It specifies CASSQDRGRPYEQYF.

This clone was seen more than once but under ten times. The gene calls are TRBV19 and TRBJ2-7; maybe TRBD1 (6 bases). The CDR3 sequence is 14 residues long. With 4 bases removed from V and 3 bases from J, the gap between germline ends came to 13 bases. CDR1 and CDR2 (germline): LNHDA, SQIVND (reference sequence). CDR3 DNA sequence: TGTGCCAGTAGTAATGCAGGGGTCAACTACGAGCAGTACTTC. Translating gives CASSNAGVNYEQYF.

V usage is TRBV24-1 and J usage is TRBJ1-5; TRBD1 matches 10 bases. Germline CDR1 KGHDR, CDR2 SFDVKD. V lost 3 bases, J lost 7 bases, and 8 bases stayed unmatched. The CDR3 covers 16 residues. The DNA for the CDR3 is TGTGCCACCAGTGATGGCGGGACAGGGGATAAACAGCCCCAGCATTTT. This sequence encodes CATSDGGTGDKQPQHF.

This clone was seen a handful of times. The chain uses TRBV27 and TRBJ1-1, with 10 bases lining up with TRBD1. The germline V gene encodes CDR1 MNHEY and CDR2 SMNVEV (reference sequence). The CDR3 totals 14 residues. With 4 bases clipped from V and 10 bases from J, the junction kept 9 bases outside the gene matches. The CDR3 nucleotides are TGTGCCAGCAGTTCCGCCGGGACAGGGGAGCGAGCTTTCTTT. This sequence encodes CASSSAGTGERAFF.

This clone occurred once. The J gene is TRBJ1-4, the V gene TRBV11-2, with 7 bases that match TRBD1. Germline CDR1 and CDR2: SGHAT and FQNNGV. V lost 4 bases, J lost 4 bases, and 15 bases stayed unmatched. CDR3 length equals 18 residues. CDR3 residues: CASSSRQGPTIGNEKLFF. DNA of the CDR3: TGTGCCAGCAGCTCCCGACAGGGCCCCACCATCGGTAATGAAAAACTGTTTTTT.

The chain combines TRBV12-5 with TRBJ1-1; a weak D match, TRBD1 (6 bases). V shed 9 bases and J shed 5 bases, with 16 bases lying between them. From germline, CDR1 is LGHNT and CDR2 FRNRAP. CDR3 length: 13 residues. CDR3 sequence: CASSRDIYTEAFF. The CDR3 nucleotides read TGTGCTAGCAGCCGGGACATATATACTGAAGCTTTCTTT.

The CDR3 nucleotides read TGTGCCAGCAGCCTTTCTAGCGGGGGCTACAATGAGCAGTTCTTC. This gives the protein CASSLSSGGYNEQFF. The J gene is TRBJ2-1, the V gene TRBV4-2, with 10 bases that match TRBD2. There are 15 residues in the CDR3. V shed 4 bases and J 3 bases; nucleotides not matched to a gene: 3. CDR1 is LGHNA, CDR2 YNFKEQ, per germline.

With respect to this clone: The sample holds other DNA sequences that translate to the same CDR3. The chain joins TRBV12-3 or TRBV12-4 to TRBJ1-1; D uncertain. Trimming removed 1 base at V and 8 bases at J, with 5 bases between. This CDR3 region has 11 residues. CDR3 amino acids: CASSLGQEAFF. CDR3 in DNA: TGTGCCAGCAGTTTAGGACAAGAAGCTTTCTTT.

This chain links TRBV19 with TRBJ1-2; D not certain. The CDR3 extends over 14 amino acids. CDR1 and CDR2 (germline): LNHDA, SQIVND (reference sequence). V lost 3 bases, J lost 5 bases, and 13 bases lay in between. CDR3 nucleotide sequence: TGTGCCAGTAGTATTACAGCCAAAGTTTATGGCTACACCTTC. As protein: CASSITAKVYGYTF.

The chain employs TRBV5-4 and TRBJ2-5; a weak D match, TRBD2 (7 bases). The CDR3 extends over 16 amino acids. Germline V gene sequence: CDR1 SGHNT, CDR2 YYREEE (reference sequence). Trimming left V 4 bases short and J 5 bases short, with 21 bases between. In DNA, the CDR3 is TGTGCCAGCAGCCCCGTTGGGGGGGGGCTGGGGGAGACCCAGTACTTC. Encoded protein: CASSPVGGGLGETQYF.

This chain connects TRBV11-1 to TRBJ2-2; D ambiguous. Per the germline V gene, CDR1 is SGHAT and CDR2 is FQDESV (reference sequence). Trimming pared 5 bases from V and 0 bases from J, leaving 10 bases between. The CDR3 is made up of 15 amino acids. The CDR3 loop reads CASSRAPSNTGELFF. The CDR3, as DNA: TGTGCCAGCAGCAGAGCTCCATCGAACACCGGGGAGCTGTTTTTT.

The J gene is TRBJ2-7, the V gene TRBV4-3, with D unclear. CDR1 and CDR2 (germline): LGHNA, YSLEER. V was shortened by 0 bases and J by 2 bases, with 14 bases between the two germline ends. The CDR3 consists of 16 residues. The CDR3 nucleotides read TGCGCCAGCAGCCAAGAATACTTGGCTAGTCCCTACGAGCAGTACTTC. This encodes CASSQEYLASPYEQYF.

This chain connects TRBV13 to TRBJ1-2, with 8 bases matching TRBD1. V lost 6 bases to trimming and J lost 4 bases; unmatched junction nucleotides: 10. Germline CDR1 and CDR2: PRHDT and FYEKMQ (reference sequence). This CDR3 has 15 amino acids. The CDR3 sequence is CASRPRTGRTYGYTF. CDR3 sequence (DNA): TGTGCCAGCAGACCTAGGACAGGGAGGACCTATGGCTACACCTTC.

The chain combines TRBV6-5 with TRBJ1-2, with 10 bases aligning to TRBD1. The trim removed 6 bases at V and 7 bases at J, leaving 11 bases unmatched. This CDR3 spans 15 amino acids. Germline lookup yields CDR1 MNHEY and CDR2 SVGAGI. The CDR3 here is CASRVPGQGFAGYTF. In nucleotides, the CDR3 is TGTGCCAGCAGAGTACCGGGACAGGGGTTTGCTGGCTACACCTTC.

There are a few counts of this clone. The CDR3 loop reads CASSLDSGEQYF. For the CDR3, the DNA is TGTGCCAGCAGTTTGGATAGCGGGGAGCAGTACTTC. The V call is TRBV6-2 or TRBV6-3, the J call TRBJ2-7; 7 bases map to TRBD2. The CDR3 has 12 amino acids. Germline V gene lookup returns CDR1 MNHEY and CDR2 SVGEGT. Unmatched junction bases numbered 4, after V lost 4 bases and J lost 7 bases.

This chain joins TRBV15 and TRBJ2-2; perhaps TRBD2 as D (6 bases). The CDR3 totals 14 residues. V was trimmed by 1 base and J by 5 bases, leaving 8 bases between them. CDR1 is LNHNV and CDR2 is YYDKDF in the germline V gene (reference sequence). The CDR3 loop reads CATSRVRETGELFF. The CDR3 DNA reads TGTGCCACCAGCAGAGTTCGGGAGACCGGGGAGCTGTTTTTT.

J is TRBJ1-5 and V is TRBV6-5, with D possibly matching TRBD1 (5 bases). Germline CDR1 and CDR2: MNHEY and SVGAGI. The CDR3 has 14 amino acids. Trimming left V 8 bases short and J 2 bases short, with 13 bases between. CDR3 amino acids: CASVDRVGNQPQHF. As DNA, the CDR3 is TGTGCCAGCGTAGACAGAGTTGGCAATCAGCCCCAGCATTTT.

The V gene is TRBV7-9, the J gene TRBJ1-1, with D tentatively TRBD1 (6 bases). CDR1 and CDR2 (germline): SEHNR, FQNEAQ (reference sequence). The CDR3 runs to 15 residues. The germline V and J ends were trimmed by 5 bases and 8 bases, with 21 bases remaining between them. DNA for the CDR3: TGTGCCAGCAGCCCGTCTGGGGGCGCGACTCGAGAAGCTTTCTTT. The encoded protein is CASSPSGGATREAFF.

The CDR3 region has the DNA TGTGCCAGCAGGTGGGACAGGGCTGGATCACCCCTCCACTTT. Translating gives CASRWDRAGSPLHF. The chain carries TRBV7-2 and TRBJ1-6; TRBD1 matches at 9 bases. Germline CDR1 and CDR2: SGHTA and FQGNSA. CDR3 length: 14 amino acids. V dropped 6 bases and J dropped 10; count of bases not matched to a gene: 7.

The V gene is TRBV5-5, the J gene TRBJ1-2; D is ambiguous. CDR3 length: 12 residues. The germline V and J ends were trimmed by 3 bases and 10 bases, with 13 bases remaining between them. Germline CDR1 is SGHKS and CDR2 is YYEKEE (reference sequence). The CDR3 DNA reads as TGTGCCAGCAGCTCCGGAGTGGGTCCCTACACCTTC. Translating gives CASSSGVGPYTF.

The chain recombines TRBV5-1 with TRBJ1-1; TRBD1 matches at 8 bases. The CDR3 is 15 residues long. Germline trimming cut 5 bases from V and 6 bases from J; bases unmatched to any gene: 12. CDR1 is SGHRS, CDR2 YFSETQ, per germline. The CDR3, as DNA: TGCGCCAGCAGTTCGCAGGGGGCGATACGGGCTGAAGCTTTCTTT. Translating it yields CASSSQGAIRAEAFF.